The clone carrying this T cell receptor (beta chain) was detected ten times or more. The data were obtained in a study of T-cell memory formation after mild COVID-19. Study at large: Largely donor-specific TCR clusters were found.

V trimming: 4 bases; J trimming: 1 base; junction bases outside the gene matches: 12. The CDR3 loop spans 17 amino acids. The germline gives CDR1 SGHVS, CDR2 FNYEAQ. One entry per CDR3 protein results from TCRdb running MiXCR on the 5' RACE reads. The data show hundreds of thousands of distinct CDR3 sequences, with about a fifth seen just once and around 7.7% held by the top ten. What was sequenced was PBMCs or a T cell subset sorted from them (not recorded which). This receptor was identified in an adult woman who had mild COVID-19 (a few samples of this study predate the infection). Cell type and time point are not known. This chain connects TRBV7-6 to TRBJ2-5; 7 bases map to TRBD1. DNA for the CDR3: TGTGCCAGCAGCTCCCAGACAGGGACGAGAATCCAAGAGACCCAGTACTTC. Its protein product is CASSSQTGTRIQETQYF. The variable domain in full, with the rest retrieved from reference TRBV7-6 and TRBJ2-5, is GAGVSQSPRYKVTKRGQDVALRCDPISGHVSLYWYRQALGQGPEFLTYFNYEAQQDKSGLPNDRFSAERPEGSISTLTIQRTEQRDSAMYRCASSSQTGTRIQETQYFGPGTRLLVL.